The entry below gives a single TCR delta chain sequence along with its context. Its antigen is as yet unknown. TCRdb re-called the PCR reads with CATT. The sample shows over 10,000 delta-chain clones, roughly 45% of them seen only once. The data belong to a study of human gamma delta and Vdelta1 T cells. Germline V gene lookup returns CDR1 TSWWSYY and CDR2 QGS. V lost 1 base, J lost 7 bases, and 21 bases stayed unmatched. There are 19 residues in the CDR3. The study's findings and limits: Reportedly, Delta One T cells were polyclonal and broadly targeted acute myeloid leukemia.

This chain connects TRDV1 to TRDJ1, with 7 positions matching TRDD3. The sequencing sample was made of Vdelta1 gamma-delta T cells from blood grown in culture (DOT cells). The TCR originated in a human donor in good health. The DNA for the CDR3 is TGTGCTCTTGGGGAACCACACTCTTTGGGGGACCTCCCTGTTGGTAAACTCATCTTT. This encodes CALGEPHSLGDLPVGKLIF.